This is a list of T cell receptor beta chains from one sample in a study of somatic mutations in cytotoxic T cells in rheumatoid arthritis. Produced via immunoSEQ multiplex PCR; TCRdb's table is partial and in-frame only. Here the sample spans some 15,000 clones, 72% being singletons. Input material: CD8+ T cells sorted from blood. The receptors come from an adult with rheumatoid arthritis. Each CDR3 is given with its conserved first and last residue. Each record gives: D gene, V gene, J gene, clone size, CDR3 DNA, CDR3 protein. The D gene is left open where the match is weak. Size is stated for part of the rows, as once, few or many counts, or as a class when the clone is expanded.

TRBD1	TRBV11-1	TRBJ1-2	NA	TGTGCCAGCCAGGGACAGGGATATGGCTACACCTTC	CASQGQGYGYTF
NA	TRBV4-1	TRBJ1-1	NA	TGCGCCAGCAGAGGGGCTGGGGGAAATGAAGCTTTCTTT	CASRGAGGNEAFF
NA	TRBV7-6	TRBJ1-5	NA	TGTGCCAGCAGCTTAGAGGGGGGACTTGGCAATCAGCCCCAGCATTTT	CASSLEGGLGNQPQHF
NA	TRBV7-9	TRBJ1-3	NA	TGTGCCAGCAGCTCCATGGCTCGGGGAGGAAACACCATATATTTT	CASSSMARGGNTIYF
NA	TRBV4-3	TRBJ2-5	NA	TGCGCCAGCAGCCAAGGGGTCGGGGGCCTTAAAGAGACCCAGTACTTC	CASSQGVGGLKETQYF
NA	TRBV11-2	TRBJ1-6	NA	TGTGCCAGCAGCTTAGATAGGAACGGGGCCGAACCCCTCCACTTT	CASSLDRNGAEPLHF
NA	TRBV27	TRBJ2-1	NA	TGTGCCAGCAGTTTACTCGCGAACAATGAGCAGTTCTTC	CASSLLANNEQFF
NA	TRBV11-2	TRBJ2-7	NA	TGTGCCAGCAGCTTACTACGCAACTACGAGCAGTACTTC	CASSLLRNYEQYF
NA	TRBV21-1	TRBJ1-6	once	TGTGCCAGCAGCAAAGCTCGCCAGAATTGGAATTCACCCCTCCACTTT	CASSKARQNWNSPLHF
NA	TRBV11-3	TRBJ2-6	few	TGTGCCAGCAGCTTAGGACAAGGGGCGTCTGGGGCCAACGTCCTGACTTTC	CASSLGQGASGANVLTF
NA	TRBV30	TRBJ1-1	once	TGTGCCTGGAGGTCCCGGGACGGCTTCCCTGAAGCTTTCTTT	CAWRSRDGFPEAFF
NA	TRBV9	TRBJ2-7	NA	TGTGCCAGCAGCCCACCCGGGACGCACCACGAGCAGTACTTC	CASSPPGTHHEQYF
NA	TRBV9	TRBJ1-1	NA	TGTGCCAGCAGCGGCGGAGTGAACACTGAAGCTTTCTTT	CASSGGVNTEAFF
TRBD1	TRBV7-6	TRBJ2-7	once	TGTGCCAGCAGCTTCGACAGGGGCCCCTACGAGCAGTACTTC	CASSFDRGPYEQYF
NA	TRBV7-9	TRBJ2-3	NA	TGTGCCAGCAGCACTCCCCTAGCCCCAGATACGCAGTATTTT	CASSTPLAPDTQYF
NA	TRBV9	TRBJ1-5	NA	TGTGCCAGCAGCGTAGGCCTTATTAGTCAGCCCCAGCATTTT	CASSVGLISQPQHF
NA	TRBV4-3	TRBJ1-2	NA	TGCGCCAGCAGCTTTCAGGGCGCTCCGGTGTATGGCTACACCTTC	CASSFQGAPVYGYTF
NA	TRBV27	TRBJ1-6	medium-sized	TGTGCCAGCAGTTTCGCGCCCCTCAATTCACCCCTCCACTTT	CASSFAPLNSPLHF
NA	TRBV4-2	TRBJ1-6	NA	TGTGCCAGCAGCCAGGGGACCAATTCACCCCTCCACTTT	CASSQGTNSPLHF